This TCR beta chain was identified during a study of blood T cells in healthy people across ages. Study-wide context: T cells yielded about one barcoded beta molecule per two cells through template switching. Study-level findings and limits: As naive T cell percentage varied, TCR beta diversity correlated strongly with it. Per-million-T-cell TCR beta diversity fell roughly linearly with age.

This clonotype was recorded at least ten times. Antigen: not known. This CDR3 comprises 13 residues. V lost 5 bases and J 7 bases, leaving 14 bases between the germline ends. Germline V gene data show CDR1 as SGHTA and CDR2 as FQGNSA. For the second PCR, which ran for 7 to 11 cycles, a sample-barcoded 5' primer and a J-beta primer mix were used. TCRdb ran MiXCR on the 5' RACE reads and lists one entry per CDR3 protein. The sample has around 900,000 distinct CDR3 sequences, 45% to 60% seen once. The origin of this receptor is a woman aged 60-70 years in good health. The sample comprised blood. The V and J genes are TRBV7-2 and TRBJ2-5, with TRBD1 as a possible D gene (6 bases). CDR3 loop: CASSTGHEWTQYF. CDR3 bases: TGTGCCAGCAGCACGGGACATGAGTGGACCCAGTACTTC.